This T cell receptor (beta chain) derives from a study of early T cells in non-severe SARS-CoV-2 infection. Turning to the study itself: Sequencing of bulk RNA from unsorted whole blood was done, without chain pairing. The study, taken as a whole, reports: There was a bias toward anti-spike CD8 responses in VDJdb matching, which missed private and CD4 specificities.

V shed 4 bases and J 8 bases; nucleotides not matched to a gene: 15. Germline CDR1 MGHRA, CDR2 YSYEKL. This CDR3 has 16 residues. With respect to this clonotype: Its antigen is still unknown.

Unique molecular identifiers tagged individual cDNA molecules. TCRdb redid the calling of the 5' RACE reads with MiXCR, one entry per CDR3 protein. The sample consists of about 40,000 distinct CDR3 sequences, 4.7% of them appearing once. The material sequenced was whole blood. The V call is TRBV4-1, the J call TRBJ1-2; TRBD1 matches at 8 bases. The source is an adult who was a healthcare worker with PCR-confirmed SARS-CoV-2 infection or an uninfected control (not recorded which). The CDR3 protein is CASSPMDREIYGGYTF. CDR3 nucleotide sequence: TGCGCCAGCAGCCCGATGGACAGGGAAATTTATGGGGGCTACACCTTC.